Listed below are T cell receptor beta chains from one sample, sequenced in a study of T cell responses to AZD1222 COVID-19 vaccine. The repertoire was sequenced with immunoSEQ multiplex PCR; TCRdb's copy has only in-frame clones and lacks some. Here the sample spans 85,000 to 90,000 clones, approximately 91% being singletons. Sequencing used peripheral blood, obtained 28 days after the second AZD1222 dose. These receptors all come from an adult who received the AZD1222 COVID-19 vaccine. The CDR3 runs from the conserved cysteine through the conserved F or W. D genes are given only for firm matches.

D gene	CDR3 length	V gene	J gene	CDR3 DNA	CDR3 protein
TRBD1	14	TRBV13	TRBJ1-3	TGTGCCAGCAGCCCCCGGACAGGGGGAAACACCATATATTTT	CASSPRTGGNTIYF
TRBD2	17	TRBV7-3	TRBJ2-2	TGTGCCAGCAGCTTAAGCCCCCGACTAGCGGGGGGCGGGGAGCTGTTTTTT	CASSLSPRLAGGGELFF
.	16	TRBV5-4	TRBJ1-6	TGTGCCAGCAGCCTTCAAACAGGGATGGGGAATTCACCCCTCCACTTT	CASSLQTGMGNSPLHF
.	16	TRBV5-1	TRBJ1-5	TGCGCCAGCAGCTTGGGTGGGGGGACTGGCAATCAGCCCCAGCATTTT	CASSLGGGTGNQPQHF
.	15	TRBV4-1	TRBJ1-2	TGCGCCAGCAGCCAAGGGACACAACTAAACTATGGCTACACCTTC	CASSQGTQLNYGYTF
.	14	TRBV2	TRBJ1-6	TGTGCCAGCGGAGAATGGAGCTATAATTCACCCCTCCACTTT	CASGEWSYNSPLHF
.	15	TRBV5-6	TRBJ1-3	TGTGCCAGCAGCCCGAGGTGGAGTGGAGGAAACACCATATATTTT	CASSPRWSGGNTIYF
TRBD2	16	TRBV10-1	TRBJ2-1	TGCGCCAGCAGTGCAGGGCGGGGGGTCTCCTACAATGAGCAGTTCTTC	CASSAGRGVSYNEQFF
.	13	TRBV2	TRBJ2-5	TGTGCCAGCAACCTCGGGGGGCCAGAGACCCAGTACTTC	CASNLGGPETQYF
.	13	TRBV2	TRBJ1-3	TGTGCCAGCAGTGACAGAGTCCCAAACACCATATATTTT	CASSDRVPNTIYF
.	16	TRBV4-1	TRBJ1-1	TGCGCCAGCAGCCAAGGAAGGACTCTTAGCCCCACTGAAGCTTTCTTT	CASSQGRTLSPTEAFF
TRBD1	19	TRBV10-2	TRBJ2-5	TGCGCCAGCAGAGCACCGGGACAGGGGGCCGCCGGTGATTCAGAGACCCAGTACTTC	CASRAPGQGAAGDSETQYF
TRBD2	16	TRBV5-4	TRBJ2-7	TGTGCCAGCAGCCGCGGACTAGCGGGGCAATCCTACGAGCAGTACTTC	CASSRGLAGQSYEQYF
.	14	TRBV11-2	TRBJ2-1	TGTGCCAGCAGCGGACGGACTGTTACGATTGAGCAGTTCTTC	CASSGRTVTIEQFF
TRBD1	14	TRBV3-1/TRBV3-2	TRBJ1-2	TGTGCCAGCAGCCCCGGACAGGGTCCCCGGGGCTACACCTTC	CASSPGQGPRGYTF
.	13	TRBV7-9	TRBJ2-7	TGTGCCAGCAGCTTATCGGGCCCATACGAGCAGTACTTC	CASSLSGPYEQYF
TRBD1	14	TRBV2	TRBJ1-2	TGTGCCAGCAGTCCTACAGGGGGCGGATATGGCTACACCTTC	CASSPTGGGYGYTF
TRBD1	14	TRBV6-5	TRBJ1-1	TGTGCCAGCAGTTACAACAGGGGTAGGACTGAAGCTTTCTTT	CASSYNRGRTEAFF
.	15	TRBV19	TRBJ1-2	TGTGCCAGTAGTATTACTCCCCAGGAGGTGGGTGGCTACACCTTC	CASSITPQEVGGYTF
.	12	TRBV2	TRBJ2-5	TGTGCCAGCGATGGAGGAAGAGGGACCCAGTACTTC	CASDGGRGTQYF
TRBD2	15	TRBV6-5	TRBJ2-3	TGTGCCAGCCTTCCCCGGGGGGAGGGCACAGATACGCAGTATTTT	CASLPRGEGTDTQYF
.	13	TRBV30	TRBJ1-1	TGTGCCTGGAGTGTTGGAGTGAACACTGAAGCTTTCTTT	CAWSVGVNTEAFF
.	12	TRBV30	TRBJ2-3	TGTGCCTGGAGTGACAGCACAGATACGCAGTATTTT	CAWSDSTDTQYF